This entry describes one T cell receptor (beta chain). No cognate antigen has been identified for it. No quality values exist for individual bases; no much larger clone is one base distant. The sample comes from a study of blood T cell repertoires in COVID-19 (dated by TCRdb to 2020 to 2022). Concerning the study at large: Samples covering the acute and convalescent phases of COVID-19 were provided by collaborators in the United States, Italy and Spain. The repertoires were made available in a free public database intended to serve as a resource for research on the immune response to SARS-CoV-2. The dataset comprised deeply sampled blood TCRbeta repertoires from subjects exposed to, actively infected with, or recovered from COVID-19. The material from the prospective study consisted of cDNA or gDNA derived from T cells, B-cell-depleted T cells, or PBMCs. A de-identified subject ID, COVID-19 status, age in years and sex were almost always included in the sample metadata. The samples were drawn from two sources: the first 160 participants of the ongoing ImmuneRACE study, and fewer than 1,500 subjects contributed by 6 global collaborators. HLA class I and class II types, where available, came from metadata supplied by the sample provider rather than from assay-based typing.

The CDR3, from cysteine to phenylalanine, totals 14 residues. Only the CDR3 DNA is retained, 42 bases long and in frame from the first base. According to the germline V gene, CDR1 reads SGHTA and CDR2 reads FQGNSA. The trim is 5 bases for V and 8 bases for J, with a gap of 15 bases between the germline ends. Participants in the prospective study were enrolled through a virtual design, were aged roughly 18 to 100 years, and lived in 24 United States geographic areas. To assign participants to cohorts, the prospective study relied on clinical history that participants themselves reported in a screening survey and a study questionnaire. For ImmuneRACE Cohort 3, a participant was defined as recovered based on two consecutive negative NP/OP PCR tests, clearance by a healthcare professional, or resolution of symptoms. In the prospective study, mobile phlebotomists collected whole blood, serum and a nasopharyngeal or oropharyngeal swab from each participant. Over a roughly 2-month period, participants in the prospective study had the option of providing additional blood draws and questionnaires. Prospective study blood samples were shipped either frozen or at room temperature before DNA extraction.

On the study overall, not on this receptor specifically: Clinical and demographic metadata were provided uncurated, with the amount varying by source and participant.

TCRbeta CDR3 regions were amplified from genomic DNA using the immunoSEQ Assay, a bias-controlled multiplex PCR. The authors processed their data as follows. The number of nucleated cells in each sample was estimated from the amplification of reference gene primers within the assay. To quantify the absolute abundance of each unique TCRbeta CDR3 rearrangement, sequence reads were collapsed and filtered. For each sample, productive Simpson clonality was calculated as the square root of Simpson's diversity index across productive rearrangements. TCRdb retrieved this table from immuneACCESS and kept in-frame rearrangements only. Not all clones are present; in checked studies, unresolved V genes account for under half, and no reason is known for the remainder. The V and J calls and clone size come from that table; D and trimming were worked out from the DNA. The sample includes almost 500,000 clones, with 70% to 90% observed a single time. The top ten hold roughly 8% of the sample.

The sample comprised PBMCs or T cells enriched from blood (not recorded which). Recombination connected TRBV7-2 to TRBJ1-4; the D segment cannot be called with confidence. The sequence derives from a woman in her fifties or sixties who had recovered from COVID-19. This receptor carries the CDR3 CASSLLPSSEKLFF. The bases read TGTGCCAGCAGCCTTCTGCCAAGCTCAGAAAAACTGTTTTTT.